The 29 T cell receptor beta chains reported below all come from one sample, sequenced in a study of blood T cell repertoires in COVID-19. Produced via immunoSEQ multiplex PCR; TCRdb's table is partial and in-frame only. The sample lists approximately 81,000 clones, around 82% occurring once. Material: peripheral blood. These receptors all stem from a human donor in a cohort sampled during active COVID-19.

CDR3 residues: CASSSLPGSYNEQFF. DNA for the CDR3: TGTGCCAGCAGCTCCCTCCCGGGATCCTACAATGAGCAGTTCTTC. J is TRBJ2-1 and V is TRBV7-3, with D possibly being TRBD2 (5 bases). The CDR3 extends over 15 amino acids. V shed 4 bases and J shed 1 base, with 11 bases lying between them. Per germline, CDR1 SGHTA and CDR2 FQGTGA.

This clone was detected a few times. The chain has TRBV3-1 (or the pseudogene TRBV3-2) and TRBJ1-1, with TRBD1 identical over 10 bases. Germline CDR1 reads LGHDT; CDR2 reads YNNKEL (reference sequence). The CDR3 spans 14 residues. Germline trimming cut 1 base from V and 8 bases from J; bases unmatched to any gene: 4. CDR3 sequence (DNA): TGTGCCAGCAGCCAAGGCCGGGACAGGGGAGAAGCTTTCTTT. Translated: CASSQGRDRGEAFF.

The rearrangement links TRBV29-1 to TRBJ2-5; 7 bases map to TRBD2. After removal of 6 bases from V and 3 bases from J, the junction contained 10 bases not matched to a gene. The CDR3 spans 14 residues. Germline V gene lookup returns CDR1 SQVTM and CDR2 ANQGSEA. The DNA for the CDR3 is TGCAGCGTCCCCCTGGGGAGCGGGGAAGAGACCCAGTACTTC. This translates into CSVPLGSGEETQYF.

The chain combines TRBV6-5 with TRBJ1-6; D call uncertain. V lost 0 bases to trimming and J lost 14 bases, with 14 bases between them. CDR3 length: 14 amino acids. The germline V gene has CDR1 MNHEY and CDR2 SVGAGI. This chain's CDR3 is CASSYSRESGTLHF. The CDR3 coding sequence is TGTGCCAGCAGTTACTCCCGGGAGAGTGGCACCCTCCACTTT.

The chain carries TRBV18 and TRBJ2-7; 9 nucleotides match TRBD1. The V gene's germline CDR1 is KGHSH and CDR2 LQKENI. Germline trimming cut 0 bases from V and 2 bases from J; bases unmatched to any gene: 5. CDR3 length: 16 residues. The CDR3 is CASSPPWGQGTYEQYF. The CDR3 region has the DNA TGTGCCAGCTCACCACCATGGGGACAGGGTACCTACGAGCAGTACTTC.

This rearrangement joins TRBV30 to TRBJ2-1; 9 nucleotides align to TRBD2. The CDR3 totals 14 residues. Germline V lookup: CDR1 GTSNPN, CDR2 SVGIG (reference sequence). Trimming removed 3 bases from V and 4 bases from J; junction bases left unmatched: 4. CDR3 DNA sequence: TGTGCCTGGAGCCTGCGGGGGGGTTACAATGAGCAGTTCTTC. Translated: CAWSLRGGYNEQFF.

The V and J genes are TRBV4-3 and TRBJ2-7; TRBD1 is a possible D gene (6 bases). The germline V gene encodes CDR1 LGHNA and CDR2 YSLEER. Trimming cost V 2 bases and J 0 bases, with 23 bases left between them. CDR3 length equals 19 residues. The CDR3 DNA reads TGCGCCAGCAGCCAACAGGCGGCAGGGGCAAAGGGGAGCTCCTACGAGCAGTACTTC. This gives the protein CASSQQAAGAKGSSYEQYF.

The rearrangement links TRBV4-3 to TRBJ2-5; 9 bases map to TRBD1. CDR1 and CDR2 (germline): LGHNA, YSLEER. The CDR3 spans 17 residues. Germline trimming cut 0 bases from V and 1 base from J; bases unmatched to any gene: 6. DNA of the CDR3: TGCGCCAGCAGCCAAGAAACAGGGGGCTGGGGCCAAGAGACCCAGTACTTC. Translating gives CASSQETGGWGQETQYF.

The chain combines TRBV4-1 with TRBJ2-7; tentatively, D is TRBD1 (5 bases). The germline V gene encodes CDR1 MGHRA and CDR2 YSYEKL. The CDR3 extends over 14 amino acids. V was clipped by 4 bases and J by 6 bases, with 16 bases between them. The CDR3 region is CASSRRARAPEQYF. The CDR3 nucleotides read TGCGCCAGCAGCCGCCGGGCCAGGGCCCCCGAGCAGTACTTC.

The chain carries TRBV27 and TRBJ2-1; 10 nucleotides match TRBD2. With V trimmed by 2 bases and J by 0 bases, 4 bases remained unmatched. The germline V gene has CDR1 MNHEY and CDR2 SMNVEV (reference sequence). The CDR3 runs to 17 residues. The CDR3 DNA sequence: TGTGCCAGCAGTTTACTAGCGGGGGTCAGCTCCTACAATGAGCAGTTCTTC. This sequence encodes CASSLLAGVSSYNEQFF.

The rearrangement joins TRBV5-6 to TRBJ1-5, with 7 bases that match TRBD1. The J segment lost 5 bases and the V segment lost 0 bases, leaving 5 bases of the junction unmatched. Germline values: CDR1 SGHDT, CDR2 YYEEEE. The CDR3 covers 15 residues. CDR3 sequence reads: CASSLGDRADQPQHF. In nucleotides, the CDR3 is TGTGCCAGCAGCTTGGGAGACAGGGCCGATCAGCCCCAGCATTTT.

The V call is TRBV6-1, the J call TRBJ2-2, with D unclear. Trimming pared 2 bases from V and 9 bases from J, leaving 16 bases between. The CDR3 loop spans 15 amino acids. Germline V CDR1 and CDR2: MNHNS, SASEGT. The CDR3 nucleotides read TGTGCCAGCAGTGAACCCTCGAACACACCCCGGGAGCTGTTTTTT. Translation: CASSEPSNTPRELFF.

The chain has TRBV5-1 and TRBJ1-5, with D possibly being TRBD1 (5 bases). CDR1 is SGHRS, CDR2 YFSETQ, per germline. CDR3 length: 15 amino acids. The V gene lost 4 bases and the J gene lost 4 bases, with 15 bases spanning the gap. The CDR3 DNA follows: TGCGCCAGCAGCCTAGAACCCGGGGGGAATCAGCCCCAGCATTTT. Translation gives CASSLEPGGNQPQHF.

This clone was observed once. The rearrangement joins TRBV6-2 or TRBV6-3 to TRBJ2-6, with D possibly TRBD1 on 5 matching bases. This CDR3 is 19 amino acids long. Germline V CDR1 and CDR2: MNHEY, SVGEGT. V shed 4 bases and J shed 1 base, with 20 bases lying between them. CDR3 sequence: CASSFTGRLLLSGANVLTF. CDR3 nucleotide sequence: TGTGCCAGCAGTTTTACAGGCCGACTGCTACTGTCTGGGGCCAACGTCCTGACTTTC.

The chain links TRBV5-1 to TRBJ1-1; unclear D gene. V lost 2 bases to trimming and J lost 8 bases, with 19 bases between them. The CDR3 loop spans 15 amino acids. Germline V gene data show CDR1 as SGHRS and CDR2 as YFSETQ. DNA for the CDR3: TGCGCCAGCAGCTTTACAAATAGCGCCACGGCGGAAGCTTTCTTT. It is translated as CASSFTNSATAEAFF.

The chain is built from TRBV5-6 and TRBJ2-7, with 7 bases lining up with TRBD1. The germline V gene encodes CDR1 SGHDT and CDR2 YYEEEE. CDR3 length: 15 amino acids. V was clipped by 4 bases and J by 5 bases; unmatched bases: 12. DNA of the CDR3: TGTGCCAGCAGCCCACGCGGCAGGGGGATCCACGAGCAGTACTTC. It yields the protein CASSPRGRGIHEQYF.

CDR3 amino acids: CASSYSSRGTEETQYF. DNA for the CDR3: TGTGCCAGCAGTTACTCGAGTCGGGGGACGGAAGAGACCCAGTACTTC. J is TRBJ2-5 and V is TRBV6-5; tentative D call: TRBD2 (6 bases). Germline V gene data show CDR1 as MNHEY and CDR2 as SVGAGI. Deletions cut 0 bases from V and 3 bases from J, with 14 bases between. The CDR3 contains 16 residues.

This clone was observed once. V is TRBV25-1 and J is TRBJ1-1; D gene ambiguous. In germline, CDR1 is MGHDK, CDR2 SYGVNS. Deletions cut 2 bases from V and 11 bases from J, with 12 bases between. The CDR3 loop spans 12 amino acids. CDR3 loop: CASSEVGVSAFF. The DNA of the CDR3 is TGTGCCAGCAGTGAAGTGGGAGTTAGCGCTTTCTTT.

This chain connects TRBV27 to TRBJ1-6, with D perhaps matching TRBD1 (6 bases). CDR3 size: 17 residues. Trimming took off 5 bases at V and 6 bases at J, with 20 bases between the two ends. The germline V gene has CDR1 MNHEY and CDR2 SMNVEV (reference sequence). CDR3 nucleotides: TGTGCCAGCAGTACAAAACAGGGTGCCAGGCTTAATTCACCCCTCCACTTT. Amino acids: CASSTKQGARLNSPLHF.

This chain connects TRBV6-4 to TRBJ2-2; 8 bases agree with TRBD1. This CDR3 comprises 14 residues. Trimming took 5 bases from V and 6 from J; bases not matched to a gene: 5. CDR1 and CDR2 (germline): MRHNA, SNTAGT. CDR3 in DNA: TGTGCCAGCAGTCCAGGGGGCGAGGCCGGGGAGCTGTTTTTT. It codes for CASSPGGEAGELFF.

This clone was recorded only once. V and J are TRBV6-5 and TRBJ2-7; 10 nucleotides match TRBD2. The CDR3 length is 16 residues. The junction had 6 bases not matched to a gene; V was cut back by 4 bases and J by 0 bases. CDR1 is MNHEY, CDR2 SVGAGI, per germline. DNA for the CDR3: TGTGCCAGCAGTTCCCCGGCTAGCGGGGGCTCCTACGAGCAGTACTTC. Translated, it gives CASSSPASGGSYEQYF.

This clone was detected a few times. The same CDR3 also results from other DNA sequences found in this sample. The rearrangement uses TRBV30 and TRBJ1-5; D gene uncertain. The CDR3 contains 13 residues. The V gene lost 2 bases and the J gene lost 0 bases, with 5 bases spanning the gap. Germline values: CDR1 GTSNPN, CDR2 SVGIG (reference sequence). In nucleotides, the CDR3 is TGTGCCTGGAGTAGCTATAGCAATCAGCCCCAGCATTTT. It translates to CAWSSYSNQPQHF.

The V call is TRBV12-5, the J call TRBJ1-2; 7 bases match TRBD1. The CDR3 length is 14 residues. CDR1 is LGHNT and CDR2 is FRNRAP in the germline V gene. V shed 5 bases and J 7 bases; nucleotides not matched to a gene: 10. The CDR3 DNA reads TGTGCTAGTGGTACCGGGACAGCCAAGGGTGGCTACACCTTC. It yields the protein CASGTGTAKGGYTF.

V is TRBV19 and J is TRBJ1-1, with TRBD1 as a possible D gene (6 bases). V lost 3 bases to trimming and J lost 6 bases, with 8 bases between them. The CDR3 totals 12 residues. The germline V gene has CDR1 LNHDA and CDR2 SQIVND (reference sequence). CDR3 in amino acids: CASSIGGPEAFF. The CDR3 DNA is TGTGCCAGTAGTATTGGGGGCCCTGAAGCTTTCTTT.

This CDR3 is CASSLRAGLAAYNEQFF. CDR3 coding DNA: TGTGCCAGCAGCTTGAGGGCCGGACTAGCGGCTTACAATGAGCAGTTCTTC. The chain combines TRBV5-8 with TRBJ2-1; 10 bases are a match to TRBD2. This CDR3 region has 17 residues. Germline V gene lookup returns CDR1 SGHTS and CDR2 YDEGEE. V trimming: 1 base; J trimming: 4 bases; junction bases outside the gene matches: 8.

The chain couples TRBV5-8 to TRBJ1-6; no definite D call. CDR1 is SGHTS and CDR2 is YDEGEE in the germline V gene. V lost 4 bases, J lost 6 bases, and 8 bases lay in between. There are 13 residues in the CDR3. CDR3: CASSREANSPLHF. The CDR3 bases are TGTGCCAGCAGCCGAGAGGCTAATTCACCCCTCCACTTT.

The rearrangement uses TRBV3-1 (or the pseudogene TRBV3-2) and TRBJ2-5, with 8 bases aligning to TRBD1. The CDR3 extends over 16 amino acids. Germline V gives CDR1 LGHDT, CDR2 YNNKEL (reference sequence). Trimming removed 2 bases from V and 4 bases from J; junction bases left unmatched: 9. The CDR3 sequence is CASSQRTGSLIETQYF. The CDR3 nucleotides are TGTGCCAGCAGCCAACGGACAGGGAGTTTGATAGAGACCCAGTACTTC.

This chain uses TRBV3-1 (or the pseudogene TRBV3-2) with TRBJ1-3; D uncertain. In germline, CDR1 is LGHDT, CDR2 YNNKEL (reference sequence). This CDR3 is built from 14 residues. Trimming removed 1 base at V and 1 base at J, with 5 bases between. In nucleotides, the CDR3 is TGTGCCAGCAGCCAAGGGGCTTCTGGAAACACCATATATTTT. This gives the protein CASSQGASGNTIYF.

The chain recombines TRBV18 with TRBJ1-1; a weak D match, TRBD1 (5 bases). The germline V gene has CDR1 KGHSH and CDR2 LQKENI. The CDR3 sequence is 15 residues long. Trimming stripped 3 bases from V and 3 bases from J, with 14 bases between. CDR3 residues: CASSPRGVGDTEAFF. The CDR3, as DNA: TGTGCCAGCTCACCGCGGGGGGTTGGGGACACTGAAGCTTTCTTT.